This T cell receptor (beta chain) originates from a study of shared clonotypes between healthy human individuals. The length of the CDR3 is 14 residues. The ends were cut back, 0 bases at V and 5 bases at J, with 12 bases in the middle. The germline CDR1 and CDR2 sequences are SGHNT and YYREEE (reference sequence). Produced via immunoSEQ multiplex PCR; TCRdb's table is partial and in-frame only. Of some 2.1 million clones listed, 95% are singletons. The sequenced material came from naive CD4+ T cells sorted from blood. The subset is: CD45RA+ positively selected. The V call is TRBV5-4, the J call TRBJ2-7, with D perhaps matching TRBD1 or TRBD2 (6 bases each). The receptor comes from a man younger than 35 in good health. The chain's CDR3 is CASSLGGGRNEQYF. CDR3 DNA: TGTGCCAGCAGCTTGGGAGGGGGGCGGAACGAGCAGTACTTC.